Listed here are 30 T cell receptor beta chains from one sample, sequenced in a study of blood T cell repertoires in COVID-19. Assay: immunoSEQ multiplex PCR; the TCRdb copy retains only in-frame clones and omits some. The table has roughly 120,000 clones, around four fifths seen once. What was sequenced was peripheral blood. The receptors here all came from a man aged 25-45 years with acute or convalescent COVID-19.

The genes are TRBV10-3 and TRBJ1-1; D is ambiguous. This CDR3 contains 15 residues. V was pared by 2 bases and J by 2 bases, with 12 bases between. In germline, CDR1 is ENHRY, CDR2 SYGVKD. The CDR3, as DNA: TGTGCCATCAGTGAGAATCCAGACTCTAACACTGAAGCTTTCTTT. This sequence encodes CAISENPDSNTEAFF.

The chain couples TRBV6-1 to TRBJ2-2, with D tentatively TRBD1 (6 bases). CDR3 size: 17 residues. V was pared by 4 bases and J by 5 bases, with 20 bases between. Germline V lookup: CDR1 MNHNS, CDR2 SASEGT. The CDR3 sequence is CASSGALGRQGTGELFF. CDR3 DNA: TGTGCCAGCAGTGGAGCACTTGGCCGCCAGGGGACCGGGGAGCTGTTTTTT.

The chain is built from TRBV9 and TRBJ1-1; D call uncertain. This CDR3 region has 14 residues. The germline V and J ends were trimmed by 4 bases and 5 bases, with 15 bases remaining between them. From germline, CDR1 is SGDLS and CDR2 YYNGEE. The CDR3: CASSPHQAGTEAFF. The DNA for the CDR3 is TGTGCCAGCAGCCCGCACCAGGCTGGGACTGAAGCTTTCTTT.

V is TRBV7-8 and J is TRBJ2-7, with 11 bases lining up with TRBD2. J gave up 2 bases and V 4 bases, and 7 bases lay outside the gene matches. Per germline, CDR1 SGHVS and CDR2 FQNEAQ. The CDR3 spans 16 residues. In DNA, the CDR3 is TGTGCCAGCAGCTCACCGCGACTAGCGGGGACCTACGAGCAGTACTTC. Translated: CASSSPRLAGTYEQYF.

The genes are TRBV7-3 and TRBJ1-6, with a tentative D call TRBD1 (5 bases). This CDR3 is built from 13 residues. V was trimmed by 4 bases and J by 6 bases, leaving 7 bases between them. Per germline, CDR1 SGHTA and CDR2 FQGTGA. The CDR3 DNA reads as TGTGCCAGCAGCTGGGGGGTTAATTCACCCCTCCACTTT. Amino acids: CASSWGVNSPLHF.

This clone was observed once. This rearrangement joins TRBV19 to TRBJ2-7; D might be TRBD1 (5 bases). V lost 8 bases and J 5 bases, leaving 19 bases between the germline ends. Germline CDR1 is LNHDA and CDR2 is SQIVND (reference sequence). This CDR3 comprises 14 residues. The CDR3 region is CASAPGRPPDEQYF. In DNA, the CDR3 is TGTGCCAGTGCCCCAGGGCGGCCCCCGGACGAGCAGTACTTC.

The chain combines TRBV2 with TRBJ1-1; a weak D match, TRBD1 (5 bases). CDR1 is SNHLY and CDR2 is FYNNEI in the germline V gene. The CDR3 has 18 residues. V was pared by 5 bases and J by 1 base, with 23 bases between. The DNA of the CDR3 is TGTGCCAGCAGTCTGCTACATCCCAGGGTCGTGGGGAACACTGAAGCTTTCTTT. This encodes CASSLLHPRVVGNTEAFF.

This clone was picked up one time. The chain combines TRBV19 with TRBJ2-7; 11 nucleotides line up with TRBD2. Germline values: CDR1 LNHDA, CDR2 SQIVND (reference sequence). V was pared by 9 bases and J by 0 bases, with 13 bases of the junction left unmatched. The CDR3 spans 17 residues. The CDR3 reads CASPDGTSGVFSYEQYV. DNA for the CDR3: TGTGCCAGCCCCGACGGGACTAGCGGCGTCTTCTCCTACGAGCAGTACGTC.

This clone turned up a few times. The V and J genes are TRBV6-4 and TRBJ2-1; TRBD2 aligns across 7 bases. Germline assignment: CDR1 MRHNA and CDR2 SNTAGT. The CDR3 contains 16 residues. With 2 bases clipped from V and 8 bases from J, the junction kept 12 bases outside the gene matches. The CDR3 DNA reads as TGTGCCAGCAGTGACGAGGCTAGCGGCTCCTCAGATGAGCAGTTCTTC. This codes for CASSDEASGSSDEQFF.

The chain recombines TRBV30 with TRBJ1-3, with 7 nucleotides matching TRBD1. Germline V lookup: CDR1 GTSNPN, CDR2 SVGIG (reference sequence). The CDR3 is 14 residues long. J gave up 4 bases and V 4 bases, and 7 bases lay outside the gene matches. The CDR3 is CAWTLGTVGNTIYF. CDR3 sequence (DNA): TGTGCCTGGACCCTGGGGACAGTAGGAAACACCATATATTTT.

The chain links TRBV30 to TRBJ1-3; D ambiguous. There are 13 residues in the CDR3. The V gene's germline CDR1 is GTSNPN and CDR2 SVGIG (reference sequence). V dropped 1 base and J dropped 2 bases, with 6 bases sitting between them. In DNA form, the CDR3 reads TGTGCCTGGAGTGGAGGGCCTGGAAACACCATATATTTT. This gives the protein CAWSGGPGNTIYF.

The V and J genes are TRBV29-1 and TRBJ2-5; perhaps TRBD1 as D (7 bases). This CDR3 has 13 residues. Germline V lookup: CDR1 SQVTM, CDR2 ANQGSEA. V gave up 3 bases and J gave up 5 bases, with 13 bases separating them. The CDR3: CSVDEGAGETQYF. CDR3 DNA sequence: TGCAGCGTTGATGAGGGGGCGGGGGAGACCCAGTACTTC.

The chain links TRBV6-5 to TRBJ1-1, with a weak D call TRBD1 (5 bases). The germline V gene encodes CDR1 MNHEY and CDR2 SVGAGI. Trimming pared 4 bases from V and 1 base from J, leaving 13 bases between. CDR3 size: 15 residues. The CDR3 coding sequence is TGTGCCAGCAGTTTCTCCTCCAGGGCGAACACTGAAGCTTTCTTT. It yields the protein CASSFSSRANTEAFF.

V and J are TRBV19 and TRBJ2-5; 16 bases agree with TRBD2. The CDR3 contains 16 residues. Germline values: CDR1 LNHDA, CDR2 SQIVND (reference sequence). V shed 5 bases and J 5 bases; nucleotides not matched to a gene: 5. The CDR3 is CASSLGLAGGLETQYF. The CDR3 nucleotides read TGTGCCAGTAGTTTGGGACTAGCGGGAGGGCTTGAGACCCAGTACTTC.

The CDR3, as DNA: TGCGCCAGCAGCCCTGGACTAGCGGGAGCACAAGAGCAGTTCTTC. Translation gives CASSPGLAGAQEQFF. The rearrangement joins TRBV5-1 to TRBJ2-1; 13 bases fit TRBD2. The length of the CDR3 is 15 residues. After removal of 4 bases from V and 10 bases from J, the junction contained 8 bases not matched to a gene. The germline gives CDR1 SGHRS, CDR2 YFSETQ.

This clone came up a few times. The chain employs TRBV19 and TRBJ1-5; D is perhaps TRBD1 (5 bases). Trimming cost V 0 bases and J 2 bases, with 14 bases left between them. Germline V gene lookup returns CDR1 LNHDA and CDR2 SQIVND (reference sequence). The CDR3 contains 17 residues. CDR3 loop: CASSIDSRVLGNQPQHF. CDR3 bases: TGTGCCAGTAGTATAGACAGCAGGGTGTTGGGCAATCAGCCCCAGCATTTT.

The V call is TRBV15, the J call TRBJ2-1; 9 nucleotides line up with TRBD2. The junction had 8 bases not matched to a gene; V was cut back by 0 bases and J by 8 bases. Germline V CDR1 and CDR2: LNHNV, YYDKDF (reference sequence). The CDR3 covers 16 residues. The CDR3 is CATSREHSGSEYEQFF. Here the CDR3 DNA reads TGTGCCACCAGCAGAGAGCATAGCGGGAGTGAATATGAGCAGTTCTTC.

Only a few counts were recorded for this clone. The chain is built from TRBV10-3 and TRBJ2-7; TRBD1 might be the D (8 bases). The V gene lost 7 bases and the J gene lost 1 base, with 14 bases spanning the gap. The CDR3 is 14 amino acids. Per the germline V gene, CDR1 is ENHRY and CDR2 is SYGVKD. The CDR3 spells CAINGQGGSYEQYF. The DNA for the CDR3 is TGTGCCATCAACGGACAGGGAGGGTCCTACGAGCAGTACTTC.

This clone occurred many times. CDR3 in DNA: TGCGCCAGCAGCTTGGACGGGATGAACACTGAAGCTTTCTTT. Amino acid sequence: CASSLDGMNTEAFF. The chain uses TRBV5-1 and TRBJ1-1; D call uncertain. V was shortened by 0 bases and J by 0 bases, with 6 bases between the two germline ends. This CDR3 contains 14 residues. Germline CDR1 is SGHRS and CDR2 is YFSETQ.

The chain recombines TRBV29-1 with TRBJ2-5; TRBD2 agrees at 14 bases. J lost 1 base, V lost 6 bases, and 4 bases had no gene match. The CDR3 runs to 15 residues. CDR1 and CDR2 from the germline V gene are SQVTM and ANQGSEA. The CDR3 nucleotides are TGCAGCGTCACCGGACTAGCGGGGGGCCAAGAGACCCAGTACTTC. Protein product: CSVTGLAGGQETQYF. The full variable domain, rest sourced from reference TRBV29-1 and TRBJ2-5, is SAVISQKPSRDICQRGTSLTIQCQVDSQVTMMFWYRQQPGQSLTLIATANQGSEATYESGFVIDKFPISRPNLTFSTLTVSNMSPEDSSIYLCSVTGLAGGQETQYFGPGTRLLVL.

V gene TRBV11-2 combines with J gene TRBJ2-1, with 10 positions matching TRBD2. Trimming removed 1 base from V and 2 bases from J; junction bases left unmatched: 5. There are 17 residues in the CDR3. Germline CDR1 SGHAT, CDR2 FQNNGV. The CDR3 here is CASSLGFSGGTYNEQFF. As DNA, the CDR3 is TGTGCCAGCAGCTTAGGTTTTAGCGGGGGGACCTACAATGAGCAGTTCTTC.

CDR3 residues: CASSLAGQGARGNTEAFF. In DNA form, the CDR3 reads TGTGCCAGCAGCTTAGCTGGGCAGGGGGCGCGGGGTAACACTGAAGCTTTCTTT. V is TRBV11-2 and J is TRBJ1-1, with 8 bases that match TRBD1. With V trimmed by 1 base and J by 2 bases, 12 bases remained unmatched. Per the germline V gene, CDR1 is SGHAT and CDR2 is FQNNGV. CDR3 length: 18 amino acids. The complete variable domain, with remaining parts taken from reference TRBV11-2 and TRBJ1-1, reads EAGVAQSPRYKIIEKRQSVAFWCNPISGHATLYWYQQILGQGPKLLIQFQNNGVVDDSQLPKDRFSAERLKGVDSTLKIQPAKLEDSAVYLCASSLAGQGARGNTEAFFGQGTRLTVV.

The V and J genes are TRBV11-3 and TRBJ2-2, with 9 bases aligning to TRBD2. The V and J ends lost 3 bases and 6 bases, in that order; junction bases with no gene match: 8. Germline lookup yields CDR1 SGHNT and CDR2 YENEEA. This CDR3 has 16 amino acids. CDR3 DNA: TGTGCCAGCAGCTTGCGGGAGGGCCGAACCTCCGGGGAGCTGTTTTTT. Amino acid sequence: CASSLREGRTSGELFF.

The rearrangement uses TRBV30 and TRBJ2-3; weak D call: TRBD1 (6 bases). This CDR3 is 13 amino acids long. The germline gives CDR1 GTSNPN, CDR2 SVGIG (reference sequence). V lost 5 bases and J 1 base, leaving 10 bases between the germline ends. The CDR3 region is CAWGWGRTDTQYF. In DNA form, the CDR3 reads TGTGCCTGGGGGTGGGGGCGCACAGATACGCAGTATTTT. Full variable domain (missing parts from reference TRBV30 and TRBJ2-3): SQTIHQWPATLVQPVGSPLSLECTVEGTSNPNLYWYRQAAGRGLQLLFYSVGIGQISSEVPQNLSASRPQDRQFILSSKKLLLSDSGFYLCAWGWGRTDTQYFGPGTRLTVL.

There are a few counts of this clone. The V call is TRBV10-2, the J call TRBJ2-7; D possibly corresponds to TRBD1 (6 bases). V was cut by 1 base and J by 2 bases, with 15 bases left in between. The CDR3 is made up of 16 amino acids. CDR1 is WSHSY, CDR2 SAAADI, per germline. The CDR3 sequence is CASSEYEQDRPYEQYF. The CDR3 region has the DNA TGCGCCAGCAGTGAGTATGAGCAGGACAGACCCTACGAGCAGTACTTC.

The V call is TRBV4-2, the J call TRBJ2-5, with 8 bases matching TRBD2. The CDR3 extends over 17 amino acids. Germline CDR1 is LGHNA and CDR2 is YNFKEQ. J lost 5 bases, V lost 5 bases, and 16 bases had no gene match. The CDR3 nucleotides are TGTGCCAGCAGCAAAGTATCAGCCCGGGGGGGGCTGGAGACCCAGTACTTC. It specifies CASSKVSARGGLETQYF.

The chain links TRBV7-9 to TRBJ2-7; tentative D call: TRBD1 (5 bases). This CDR3 has 13 amino acids. Germline CDR1 is SEHNR and CDR2 is FQNEAQ (reference sequence). V lost 3 bases and J 5 bases, leaving 11 bases between the germline ends. Here the CDR3 DNA reads TGTGCCAGCAGCTTCGGCAGGGAACACGAGCAGTACTTC. Amino acids: CASSFGREHEQYF.

In this sample, this clone turned up a few times. The V gene is TRBV5-4, the J gene TRBJ2-3; 8 nucleotides line up with TRBD1. The CDR3 loop spans 15 amino acids. From germline, CDR1 is SGHNT and CDR2 YYREEE (reference sequence). Germline trimming cut 2 bases from V and 2 bases from J; bases unmatched to any gene: 4. This CDR3 reads CASSLDRGYTDTQYF. CDR3 DNA: TGTGCCAGCAGCTTAGACAGGGGATACACAGATACGCAGTATTTT.

The chain links TRBV18 to TRBJ1-1; D is perhaps TRBD1 (6 bases). The germline V and J ends were trimmed by 5 bases and 1 base, with 11 bases remaining between them. The CDR3 has 14 amino acids. Germline CDR1 KGHSH, CDR2 LQKENI. CDR3 protein: CASSADRTNTEAFF. The DNA of the CDR3 is TGTGCCAGCTCAGCGGACAGAACGAACACTGAAGCTTTCTTT.

This chain links TRBV7-8 with TRBJ2-5; 7 bases are a match to TRBD2. The ends lost 5 bases at V and 5 bases at J; junction bases unmatched: 14. The germline V gene encodes CDR1 SGHVS and CDR2 FQNEAQ. The CDR3 covers 16 residues. CDR3: CASSPVEAGEEETQYF. The CDR3 coding sequence is TGTGCCAGCAGCCCCGTCGAGGCGGGGGAGGAGGAGACCCAGTACTTC.